This T cell receptor beta chain was captured by sequencing in a study of lymphopenia after photon versus proton radiotherapy. CDR1 MNHEY and CDR2 SMNVEV come from the germline V gene (reference sequence). The CDR3 is 13 residues long. V was cut by 6 bases and J by 6 bases, with 14 bases left in between. Only in-frame clones appear in the TCRdb table, and some are missing; sequencing was by immunoSEQ multiplex PCR. The table shows tens of thousands of clones, with around 86% occurring only once. This chain uses TRBV27 with TRBJ1-1; weak D call: TRBD1 (6 bases). The TCR sequence derives from a middle-aged man with gastric cancer. Sequences were derived from peripheral blood, sampled from a patient treated with photon-based radiotherapy. As DNA, the CDR3 is TGTGCCAGCAGAGGGGCAGGGGTAGCTGAAGCTTTCTTT. Translation gives CASRGAGVAEAFF.